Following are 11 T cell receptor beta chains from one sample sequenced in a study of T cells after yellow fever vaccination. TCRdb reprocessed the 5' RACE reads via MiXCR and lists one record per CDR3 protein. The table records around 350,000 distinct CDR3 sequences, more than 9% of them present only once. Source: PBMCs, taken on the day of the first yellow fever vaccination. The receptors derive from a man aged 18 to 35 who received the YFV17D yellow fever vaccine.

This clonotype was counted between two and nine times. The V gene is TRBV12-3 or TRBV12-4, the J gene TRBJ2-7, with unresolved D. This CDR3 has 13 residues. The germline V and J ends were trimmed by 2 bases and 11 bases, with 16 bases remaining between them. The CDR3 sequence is CASSLIQETQEYF. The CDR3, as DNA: TGTGCCAGCAGTTTAATCCAGGAGACTCAGGAGTACTTC.

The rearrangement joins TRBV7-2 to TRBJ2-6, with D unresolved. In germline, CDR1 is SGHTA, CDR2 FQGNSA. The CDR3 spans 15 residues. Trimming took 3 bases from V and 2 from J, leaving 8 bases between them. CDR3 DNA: TGTGCCAGCAGCTTCCCCTACCCTGGGGCCAACGTCCTGACTTTC. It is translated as CASSFPYPGANVLTF.

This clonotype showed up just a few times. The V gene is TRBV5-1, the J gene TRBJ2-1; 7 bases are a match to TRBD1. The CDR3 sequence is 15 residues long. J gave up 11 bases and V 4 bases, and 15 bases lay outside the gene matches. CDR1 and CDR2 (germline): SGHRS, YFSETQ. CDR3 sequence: CASSASLRQGTQQFF. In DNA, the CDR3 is TGCGCCAGCAGCGCCAGCCTCCGACAGGGAACCCAGCAGTTCTTC.

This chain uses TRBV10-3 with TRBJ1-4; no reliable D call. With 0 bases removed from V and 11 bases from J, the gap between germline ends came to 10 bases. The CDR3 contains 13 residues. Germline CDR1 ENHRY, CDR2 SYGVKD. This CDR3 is CAISESSARKLFF. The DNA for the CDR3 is TGTGCCATCAGTGAGTCCTCGGCGAGGAAACTGTTTTTT.

The CDR3 nucleotides are TGCGCCAGCAGCTCGGTCCCTATCCAAGAGACCCAGTACTTC. It codes for CASSSVPIQETQYF. The chain uses TRBV5-1 and TRBJ2-5; no definite D call. From germline, CDR1 is SGHRS and CDR2 YFSETQ. Trimming removed 3 bases at V and 1 base at J, with 10 bases between. This CDR3 has 14 residues.

The CDR3 spells CASSQDGGGNYGYTF. CDR3 nucleotide sequence: TGCGCCAGCAGCCAAGATGGGGGGGGGAACTATGGCTACACCTTC. The V call is TRBV4-1, the J call TRBJ1-2; maybe TRBD1 (5 bases). This CDR3 contains 15 residues. V gave up 0 bases and J gave up 2 bases, with 10 bases separating them. Germline CDR1 is MGHRA and CDR2 is YSYEKL.

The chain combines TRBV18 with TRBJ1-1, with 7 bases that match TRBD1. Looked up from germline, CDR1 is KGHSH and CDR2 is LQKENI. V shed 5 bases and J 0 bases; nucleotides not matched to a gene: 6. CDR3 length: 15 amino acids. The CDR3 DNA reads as TGTGCCAGCTCATCCGACAGGGATTTGAACACTGAAGCTTTCTTT. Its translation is CASSSDRDLNTEAFF.

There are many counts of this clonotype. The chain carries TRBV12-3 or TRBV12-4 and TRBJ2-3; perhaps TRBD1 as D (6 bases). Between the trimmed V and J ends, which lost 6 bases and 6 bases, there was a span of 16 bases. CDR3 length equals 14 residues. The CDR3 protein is CASSPTGTWDTQYF. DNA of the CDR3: TGTGCCAGCAGCCCAACAGGGACCTGGGATACGCAGTATTTT.

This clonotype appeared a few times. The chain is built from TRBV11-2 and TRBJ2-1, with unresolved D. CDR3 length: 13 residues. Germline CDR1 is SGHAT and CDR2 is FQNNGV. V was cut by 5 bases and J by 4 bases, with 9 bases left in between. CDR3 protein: CASSRDKYNEQFF. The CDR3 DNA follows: TGTGCCAGCAGCCGAGACAAATACAATGAGCAGTTCTTC.

The CDR3 reads CAISYDRTYEQYF. The CDR3 nucleotides read TGTGCCATCAGCTATGACAGAACCTACGAGCAGTACTTC. The V gene is TRBV10-3, the J gene TRBJ2-7, with a weak D call TRBD1 (5 bases). CDR3 length: 13 residues. V lost 6 bases and J 2 bases, leaving 11 bases between the germline ends. From germline, CDR1 is ENHRY and CDR2 SYGVKD.

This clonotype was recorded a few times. DNA of the CDR3: TGTGCCAGCAGCCCACAGACAGAGAACACTGAAGCTTTCTTT. This sequence encodes CASSPQTENTEAFF. This chain links TRBV7-2 with TRBJ1-1; the D gene is possibly TRBD1 (5 bases). The ends were cut back, 5 bases at V and 1 base at J, with 11 bases in the middle. This CDR3 spans 14 amino acids. Looked up from germline, CDR1 is SGHTA and CDR2 is FQGNSA.